Listed here are 27 T cell receptor beta chains from one sample, sequenced in a study of T cells in Graves' hyperthyroidism and ophthalmopathy. Template material for amplifying TCR beta CDR3 regions consisted of RNA transcripts. First-round RT-PCR targeting the TCR CDR3 was performed with the HTBI primer set. Each CDR3 protein gets one entry after TCRdb re-called the multiplex PCR reads with MiXCR. The repertoire holds 400,000 to 550,000 distinct CDR3 sequences, approximately 24% seen once, with approximately 10% in the top ten. Sequencing was performed on blood. Source of these receptors: a woman in her 30s with Graves' ophthalmopathy.

The count of this clonotype is one. The chain carries TRBV3-1 and TRBJ2-7, with TRBD1 matching over 9 bases. Trimming took 2 bases from V and 2 from J; bases not matched to a gene: 4. Germline CDR1 and CDR2: LGHDT and YNNKEL (reference sequence). The CDR3 runs to 15 residues. The CDR3 loop is CASSQWRQGAYEQYF. The CDR3 DNA sequence: TGTGCCAGCAGCCAATGGAGACAGGGGGCCTACGAGCAGTACTTC.

Ten or more counts support this clonotype. The chain carries TRBV28 and TRBJ1-2; D gene uncertain. Trimming removed 3 bases from V and 8 bases from J, with 7 bases in between. From germline, CDR1 is MDHEN and CDR2 SYDVKM. This CDR3 has 11 amino acids. DNA of the CDR3: TGTGCCAGCAGTTTTAGAGGGGGCTACACCTTC. Translation: CASSFRGGYTF.

This clonotype came up many times. The chain employs TRBV2 and TRBJ2-5; 7 nucleotides line up with TRBD1. The CDR3 is 15 residues long. Looked up from germline, CDR1 is SNHLY and CDR2 is FYNNEI. V shed 4 bases and J 4 bases; nucleotides not matched to a gene: 9. This chain's CDR3 is CASSVQGFDGETQYF. CDR3 nucleotides: TGTGCCAGCAGTGTACAGGGGTTCGACGGAGAGACCCAGTACTTC.

This clonotype was observed many times. The V gene is TRBV24-1, the J gene TRBJ2-7; D not certain. The CDR3 is 16 amino acids. The V gene's germline CDR1 is KGHDR and CDR2 SFDVKD. V lost 4 bases and J lost 0, with 15 bases in between. In DNA form, the CDR3 reads TGTGCCACCAGTGACACTACTCGCACCGGCTCCTACGAGCAGTACTTC. This sequence encodes CATSDTTRTGSYEQYF.

This clonotype was detected ten times or more. The chain carries TRBV5-1 and TRBJ2-3; the D gene is possibly TRBD2 (6 bases). This CDR3 spans 14 amino acids. With 2 bases removed from V and 3 bases from J, the gap between germline ends came to 10 bases. Per germline, CDR1 SGHRS and CDR2 YFSETQ. The CDR3 is CASSFGSGTDTQYF. The DNA for the CDR3 is TGCGCCAGCAGCTTCGGTAGCGGTACAGATACGCAGTATTTT.

This clonotype was seen repeatedly, ten times or more. The V call is TRBV4-1, the J call TRBJ1-2; D not certain. Germline values: CDR1 MGHRA, CDR2 YSYEKL. The CDR3 runs to 16 residues. The V and J ends lost 1 base and 6 bases respectively, with 18 bases between them. This CDR3 is CASSQVGTTTTHGYTF. The CDR3 DNA reads TGCGCCAGCAGCCAAGTTGGTACAACTACAACTCATGGCTACACCTTC.

J is TRBJ2-5 and V is TRBV6-1; weak D call: TRBD2 (5 bases). Germline CDR1 is MNHNS and CDR2 is SASEGT. The V gene lost 7 bases and the J gene lost 5 bases, with 23 bases spanning the gap. The CDR3 is 16 amino acids. The DNA for the CDR3 is TGTGCCAGCACCCTCCAGCACGGACTCCCGGGGGAGACCCAGTACTTC. It yields the protein CASTLQHGLPGETQYF.

This clonotype was observed at least ten times. This chain links TRBV5-4 with TRBJ1-2, with TRBD1 as a possible D gene (5 bases). The CDR3 is 16 residues long. Deletions cut 4 bases from V and 0 bases from J, with 16 bases between. Germline V gene lookup returns CDR1 SGHNT and CDR2 YYREEE (reference sequence). In DNA, the CDR3 is TGTGCCAGCAGCGACTTAGGGACGCCATCTAACTATGGCTACACCTTC. Amino acids: CASSDLGTPSNYGYTF.

This chain joins TRBV30 and TRBJ1-3; a weak D match, TRBD1 (6 bases). The V gene's germline CDR1 is GTSNPN and CDR2 SVGIG (reference sequence). Trimming shortened V by 5 bases and J by 0 bases, and 11 bases separated the two germline ends. This CDR3 has 14 residues. As DNA, the CDR3 is TGTGCCTGGGAAGAGACAGGCTCTGGAAACACCATATATTTT. Translating gives CAWEETGSGNTIYF.

This clonotype has a count of ten or more. J is TRBJ1-3 and V is TRBV19, with no clear D. V gave up 7 bases and J gave up 4 bases, with 14 bases separating them. Germline values: CDR1 LNHDA, CDR2 SQIVND (reference sequence). This CDR3 region has 14 residues. The CDR3 DNA reads as TGTGCCAGTATGAGCGGGCTGGGCGGAAACACCATATATTTT. As protein: CASMSGLGGNTIYF.

This clonotype was picked up a small number of times. CDR3 sequence (DNA): TGTGCCAGCAGCTTAGCCCCGGACAGGGGTAGGGAGACCCAGTACTTC. It codes for CASSLAPDRGRETQYF. The J gene is TRBJ2-5, the V gene TRBV7-3, with 9 bases aligning to TRBD1. Trimming cost V 2 bases and J 5 bases; bases outside gene matches: 9. Germline V gene data show CDR1 as SGHTA and CDR2 as FQGTGA. The CDR3 is 16 amino acids.

The chain is built from TRBV18 and TRBJ1-4; 10 bases agree with TRBD1. Trimming cost V 6 bases and J 7 bases; bases outside gene matches: 5. The CDR3 is 14 residues long. Germline V gene sequence: CDR1 KGHSH, CDR2 LQKENI. Here the CDR3 reads CASSPGTGAEKLFF. The CDR3 DNA sequence: TGTGCCAGCTCCCCCGGGACAGGGGCTGAAAAACTGTTTTTT.

This clonotype has a count of ten or more. This chain joins TRBV27 and TRBJ2-7, with a tentative D call TRBD1 (6 bases). From germline, CDR1 is MNHEY and CDR2 SMNVEV (reference sequence). Trimming took 4 bases from V and 4 from J, leaving 14 bases between them. The CDR3 is made up of 14 amino acids. The chain's CDR3 is CASSSSDSLYEQYF. CDR3 nucleotide sequence: TGTGCCAGCAGTTCCTCGGACAGCCTGTACGAGCAGTACTTC.

Ten or more counts support this clonotype. J is TRBJ1-1 and V is TRBV20-1, with TRBD1 matching 8 bases. J gave up 5 bases and V 6 bases, and 5 bases lay outside the gene matches. The CDR3 runs 12 residues. Germline loops: CDR1 DFQATT, CDR2 SNEGSKA (reference sequence). The CDR3 DNA reads as TGCAGTGCCGGACAGGGACGAACTGAAGCTTTCTTT. Translated: CSAGQGRTEAFF.

This clonotype has ten or more counts. The rearrangement links TRBV6-4 to TRBJ1-1, with 10 bases fitting TRBD1. V trimming: 8 bases; J trimming: 4 bases; junction bases outside the gene matches: 7. CDR1 is MRHNA, CDR2 SNTAGT, per germline. This CDR3 contains 14 residues. The CDR3 DNA reads as TGTGCCAGCGGGGACAGGGGTCTGGGCACTGAAGCTTTCTTT. Encoded protein: CASGDRGLGTEAFF.

This clonotype was detected ten times or more. The V gene is TRBV15, the J gene TRBJ2-5; no firm D call. Germline values: CDR1 LNHNV, CDR2 YYDKDF (reference sequence). CDR3 length: 15 amino acids. The V end lost 0 bases, the J end lost 1 base, and 9 bases lay between the germline ends. The CDR3 region has the DNA TGTGCCACCAGCAGAGATCAAGGGTTCCAAGAGACCCAGTACTTC. Protein: CATSRDQGFQETQYF.

Comments on this clonotype: This clone may be a read error of a much larger clone one base away. V usage is TRBV20-1 and J usage is TRBJ2-7, with D possibly being TRBD2 (6 bases). The CDR3 contains 12 residues. The ends were cut back, 6 bases at V and 7 bases at J, with 16 bases in the middle. Germline V CDR1 and CDR2: DFQATT, SNEGSKA (reference sequence). The CDR3 loop reads CSARPLAFEQYF. The CDR3 DNA reads TGCAGTGCCAGGCCACTAGCTTTTGAGCAGTACTTC.

The chain employs TRBV19 and TRBJ1-5; D is ambiguous. V was cut by 10 bases and J by 3 bases, with 16 bases left in between. CDR1 LNHDA and CDR2 SQIVND come from the germline V gene (reference sequence). This CDR3 has 14 amino acids. This chain's CDR3 is CATKAHGNNQPQHF. For the CDR3, the DNA is TGTGCCACTAAAGCCCACGGGAACAATCAGCCCCAGCATTTT.

The chain uses TRBV10-3 and TRBJ2-5; 8 bases map to TRBD2. V gave up 3 bases and J gave up 5 bases; unmatched junction bases: 8. The CDR3 loop spans 15 amino acids. Germline CDR1 ENHRY, CDR2 SYGVKD. CDR3 loop: CAISDTSGAGETQYF. Written as DNA, the CDR3 is TGTGCCATCAGTGATACTAGCGGAGCGGGGGAGACCCAGTACTTC.

This clonotype was seen a few times. V and J are TRBV6-1 and TRBJ1-6, with D possibly being TRBD1 (5 bases). CDR3 length: 13 amino acids. The V and J ends lost 4 bases and 9 bases respectively, with 10 bases between them. Germline V gene lookup returns CDR1 MNHNS and CDR2 SASEGT. CDR3 region: CASSVPGFSPLHF. The CDR3, as DNA: TGTGCCAGCAGTGTACCAGGGTTTTCACCCCTCCACTTT.

This clonotype was seen a few times. The rearrangement joins TRBV20-1 to TRBJ1-2; D not resolved. V lost 4 bases, J lost 6 bases, and 9 bases lay in between. Germline CDR1 and CDR2: DFQATT and SNEGSKA (reference sequence). The CDR3 consists of 11 residues. The CDR3 reads CSATPDHGYTF. The CDR3 region has the DNA TGCAGTGCTACACCAGACCATGGCTACACCTTC.

Many counts were recorded for this clonotype. The chain employs TRBV6-5 and TRBJ1-2; 7 bases match TRBD1. V dropped 8 bases and J dropped 2; count of bases not matched to a gene: 5. CDR3 length equals 13 residues. Per the germline V gene, CDR1 is MNHEY and CDR2 is SVGAGI. CDR3 coding DNA: TGTGCCAGCGGCACAGGGGTGAACTATGGCTACACCTTC. This codes for CASGTGVNYGYTF.

Many counts were recorded for this clonotype. The chain joins TRBV27 to TRBJ2-2; 12 positions match TRBD1. The germline V gene encodes CDR1 MNHEY and CDR2 SMNVEV (reference sequence). This CDR3 comprises 15 residues. J lost 5 bases, V lost 4 bases, and 2 bases had no gene match. This chain's CDR3 is CASSWDRGLTGELFF. CDR3 DNA: TGTGCCAGCAGTTGGGACAGGGGGCTAACCGGGGAGCTGTTTTTT.

This clonotype was seen ten or more times. The chain's CDR3 is CASSIGPPSTKNIQYF. CDR3 DNA: TGTGCCAGTAGTATAGGACCGCCTTCCACCAAAAACATTCAGTACTTC. The V call is TRBV19, the J call TRBJ2-4; D ambiguous. Germline V lookup: CDR1 LNHDA, CDR2 SQIVND (reference sequence). The CDR3 runs to 16 residues. V was cut by 1 base and J by 2 bases, with 12 bases left in between. The variable domain in full, with the rest retrieved from reference TRBV19 and TRBJ2-4, is DGGITQSPKYLFRKEGQNVTLSCEQNLNHDAMYWYRQDPGQGLRLIYYSQIVNDFQKGDIAEGYSVSREKKESFPLTVTSAQKNPTAFYLCASSIGPPSTKNIQYFGAGTRLSVL.

This clonotype was counted many times. This sequence joins TRBV4-3 and TRBJ1-2, with 11 positions matching TRBD1. V shed 2 bases, J shed 2 bases, and the junction held 10 bases outside the gene matches. Germline CDR1 and CDR2: LGHNA and YSLEER. This CDR3 spans 18 amino acids. Here the CDR3 DNA reads TGCGCCAGCAGCCAAAATCCTATCGGACAGGGGGCAAACTATGGCTACACCTTC. Its translation: CASSQNPIGQGANYGYTF.

V gene TRBV12-3 or TRBV12-4 combines with J gene TRBJ1-2; TRBD1 is a possible D gene (5 bases). CDR3 length: 14 residues. V lost 6 bases and J 7 bases, leaving 18 bases between the germline ends. CDR3 region: CASSTPSGGGGYTF. CDR3 DNA: TGTGCCAGCAGCACCCCCTCGGGGGGAGGTGGCTACACCTTC.

V usage is TRBV6-1 and J usage is TRBJ2-5; 16 bases align to TRBD2. Germline V gene sequence: CDR1 MNHNS, CDR2 SASEGT. The CDR3 covers 18 residues. The V and J ends lost 5 bases and 2 bases, in that order; junction bases with no gene match: 8. Here the CDR3 DNA reads TGTGCCAGCAGTAATGTTCCGGGACTAGCGGGGGGGCAAGAGACCCAGTACTTC. Translation gives CASSNVPGLAGGQETQYF.